This T cell receptor beta chain was recovered during a study of shared clonotypes between healthy human individuals. The study, taken as a whole, reports: Rarefaction curves obtained for sorted subsets showed sequencing incomplete despite large depth. In a few donors, roughly 5.2% of naive CD4 clonotypes appeared in common.

Naive CD8 cells, CD45RO-negative and positively selected for CCR7, excluded terminally differentiated effector memory CD45RA+ cells. Every contributor of samples was a Caucasian grown-up residing in Nashville, Tennessee. The method was immunoSEQ multiplex PCR; TCRdb's version includes in-frame clones alone and lacks a portion of them. The data show a few million clones, over 85% seen once. This clone was counted a single time. Antigen: not known. This CDR3 spans 14 amino acids. Germline CDR1 reads MNHNY; CDR2 reads SVGAGI (reference sequence). V was shortened by 6 bases and J by 3 bases, with 15 bases between the two germline ends.

V usage is TRBV6-6 and J usage is TRBJ2-7; D assignment may be TRBD1 or TRBD2 (5 bases each). The receptor's source is a man between 18 and 35 years old in good health. Some clones in this sample may be carry-over from other donors' samples. Sample: naive CD8+ T cells from PBMCs. This CDR3 reads CASSPGAEFYEQYF. CDR3 nucleotides: TGTGCCAGCAGCCCCGGGGCAGAATTCTACGAGCAGTACTTC.